Following are 5 T cell receptor beta chains from one sample sequenced in a study of early T cells in non-severe SARS-CoV-2 infection. TCRdb used MiXCR to reprocess the 5' RACE reads, holding one entry per CDR3 protein. This table has around 80,000 distinct CDR3 sequences, approximately 12% appearing once. The sequenced sample was whole blood. All receptors come from an adult who was a healthcare worker with PCR-confirmed SARS-CoV-2 infection or an uninfected control (not recorded which).

This clonotype appeared many times. This sequence joins TRBV6-1 and TRBJ2-3; 8 bases line up with TRBD2. CDR1 and CDR2 from the germline V gene are MNHNS and SASEGT. J was trimmed by 1 base and V by 4 bases; bases with no gene match: 4. CDR3 length equals 15 residues. CDR3 amino acids: CASSGKRERTDTQYF. The CDR3 DNA sequence: TGTGCCAGCAGTGGCAAGCGGGAGCGCACAGATACGCAGTATTTT.

This clonotype is classed as medium-sized. V is TRBV11-1 and J is TRBJ2-1; no definite D call. The germline gives CDR1 SGHAT, CDR2 FQDESV (reference sequence). This CDR3 region has 16 residues. V was pared by 3 bases and J by 4 bases, with 16 bases between. The CDR3 here is CASSFTRAAHYNEQFF. The CDR3 DNA sequence: TGTGCCAGCAGCTTTACTCGGGCAGCCCATTACAATGAGCAGTTCTTC. Full variable domain (rest looked up from reference TRBV11-1 and TRBJ2-1): EAEVAQSPRYKITEKSQAVAFWCDPISGHATLYWYRQILGQGPELLVQFQDESVVDDSQLPKDRFSAERLKGVDSTLKIQPAELGDSAMYLCASSFTRAAHYNEQFFGPGTRLTVL.

J is TRBJ1-2 and V is TRBV5-6; the match to TRBD1 covers 12 bases. Germline assignment: CDR1 SGHDT and CDR2 YYEEEE. The CDR3 runs to 17 residues. V lost 3 bases to trimming and J lost 4 bases; unmatched junction nucleotides: 10. The CDR3 reads CASSYRDRGPNIYGYTF. Here the CDR3 DNA reads TGTGCCAGCAGCTACCGGGACAGGGGGCCAAATATCTATGGCTACACCTTC.

In its sample, this clonotype was seen a few times. The chain couples TRBV20-1 to TRBJ2-7; 9 bases are a match to TRBD1. This CDR3 spans 14 amino acids. Germline CDR1 reads DFQATT; CDR2 reads SNEGSKA (reference sequence). The ends lost 1 base at V and 5 bases at J; junction bases unmatched: 6. CDR3 DNA: TGCAGTGCTAGAGGGGGACAGGGAGTTGACGAGCAGTACTTC. The encoded protein is CSARGGQGVDEQYF.

This clonotype was observed many times. The rearrangement uses TRBV7-3 and TRBJ1-2, with 7 nucleotides matching TRBD1. Trimming cost V 5 bases and J 7 bases; bases outside gene matches: 7. In germline, CDR1 is SGHTA, CDR2 FQGTGA. The CDR3 totals 13 residues. CDR3 sequence reads: CASSPPGGSGYTF. The CDR3 DNA reads as TGTGCCAGCAGCCCCCCAGGGGGATCTGGCTACACCTTC.